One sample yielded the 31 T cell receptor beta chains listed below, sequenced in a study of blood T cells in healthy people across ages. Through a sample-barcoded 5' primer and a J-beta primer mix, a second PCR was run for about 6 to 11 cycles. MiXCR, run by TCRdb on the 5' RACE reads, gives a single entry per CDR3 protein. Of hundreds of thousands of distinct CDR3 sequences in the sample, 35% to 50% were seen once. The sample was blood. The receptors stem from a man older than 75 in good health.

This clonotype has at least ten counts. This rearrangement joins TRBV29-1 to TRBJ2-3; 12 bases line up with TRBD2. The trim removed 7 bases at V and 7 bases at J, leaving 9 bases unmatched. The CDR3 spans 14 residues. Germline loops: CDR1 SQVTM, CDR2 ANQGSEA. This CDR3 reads CSALLAGGPYTQYF. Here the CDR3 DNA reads TGCAGCGCCCTACTAGCGGGAGGACCGTATACGCAGTATTTT.

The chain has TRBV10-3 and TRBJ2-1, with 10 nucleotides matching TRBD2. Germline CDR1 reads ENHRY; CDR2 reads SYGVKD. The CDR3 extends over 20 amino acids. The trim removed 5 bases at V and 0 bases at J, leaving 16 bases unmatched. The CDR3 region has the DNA TGTGCCATCAGTACCGCCCCGGGACTAGCGAGCAGTTACTCCTACAATGAGCAGTTCTTC. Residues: CAISTAPGLASSYSYNEQFF.

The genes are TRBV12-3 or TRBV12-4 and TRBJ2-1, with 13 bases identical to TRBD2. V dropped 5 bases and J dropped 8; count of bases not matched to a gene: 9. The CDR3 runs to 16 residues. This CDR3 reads CASSASLAGGLYEQFF. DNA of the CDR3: TGTGCCAGCAGTGCGTCACTAGCGGGAGGGTTGTATGAGCAGTTCTTC.

The CDR3 region is CASRDRGRMGAGELFF. CDR3 sequence (DNA): TGTGCCAGCCGGGACAGGGGGCGTATGGGTGCCGGGGAGCTGTTTTTT. The J gene is TRBJ2-2, the V gene TRBV19; 12 nucleotides line up with TRBD1. V was clipped by 9 bases and J by 6 bases; unmatched bases: 11. Germline V gene sequence: CDR1 LNHDA, CDR2 SQIVND (reference sequence). The CDR3 length is 16 residues.

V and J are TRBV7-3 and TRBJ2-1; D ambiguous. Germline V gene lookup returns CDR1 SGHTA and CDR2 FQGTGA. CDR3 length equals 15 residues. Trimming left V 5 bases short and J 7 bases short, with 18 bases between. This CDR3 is CASSAFDSLDNEQFF. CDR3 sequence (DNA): TGTGCCAGCAGCGCTTTCGATTCATTGGATAATGAGCAGTTCTTC.

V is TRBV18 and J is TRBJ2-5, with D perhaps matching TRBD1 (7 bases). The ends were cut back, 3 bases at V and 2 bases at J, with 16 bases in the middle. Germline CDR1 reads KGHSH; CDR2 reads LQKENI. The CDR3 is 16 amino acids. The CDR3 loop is CASSPEKGAGQETQYF. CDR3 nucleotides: TGTGCCAGCTCACCCGAGAAGGGGGCGGGACAAGAGACCCAGTACTTC.

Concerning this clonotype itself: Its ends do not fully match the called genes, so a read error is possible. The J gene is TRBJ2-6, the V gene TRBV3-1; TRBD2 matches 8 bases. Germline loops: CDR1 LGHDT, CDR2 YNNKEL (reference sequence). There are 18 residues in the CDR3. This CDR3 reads CASSHEGLVGTGANVLTF. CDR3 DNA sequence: TGTGCCAGTAGCCATGAGGGACTAGTGGGAACTGGGGCCAACGTCCTGACTTTC.

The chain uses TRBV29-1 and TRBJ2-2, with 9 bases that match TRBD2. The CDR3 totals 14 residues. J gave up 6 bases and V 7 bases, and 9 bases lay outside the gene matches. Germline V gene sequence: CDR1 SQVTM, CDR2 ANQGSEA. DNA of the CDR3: TGCAGCGGAGCGGGGGGCGCGAATCCCGGGGAGCTGTTTTTT. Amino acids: CSGAGGANPGELFF.

The CDR3 region has the DNA TGTGCCAGCAGCTTCGTGAACAATGAGCAGTTCTTC. This translates into CASSFVNNEQFF. The rearrangement uses TRBV7-9 and TRBJ2-1; D is ambiguous. The CDR3 extends over 12 amino acids. Germline V gene data show CDR1 as SEHNR and CDR2 as FQNEAQ (reference sequence). Trimming left V 3 bases short and J 5 bases short, with 5 bases between.

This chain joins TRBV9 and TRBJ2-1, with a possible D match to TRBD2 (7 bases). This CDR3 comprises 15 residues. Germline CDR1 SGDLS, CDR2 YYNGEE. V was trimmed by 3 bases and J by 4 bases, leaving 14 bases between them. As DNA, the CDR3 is TGTGCCAGCAGCGAAGGGGGGGCGGGGTACAATGAGCAGTTCTTC. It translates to CASSEGGAGYNEQFF.

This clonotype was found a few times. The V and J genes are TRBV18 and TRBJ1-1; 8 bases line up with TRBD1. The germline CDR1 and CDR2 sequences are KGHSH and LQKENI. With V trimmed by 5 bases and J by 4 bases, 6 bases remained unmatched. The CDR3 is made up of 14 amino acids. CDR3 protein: CASSADREFTEAFF. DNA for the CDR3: TGTGCCAGCTCAGCGGACAGGGAATTCACTGAAGCTTTCTTT.

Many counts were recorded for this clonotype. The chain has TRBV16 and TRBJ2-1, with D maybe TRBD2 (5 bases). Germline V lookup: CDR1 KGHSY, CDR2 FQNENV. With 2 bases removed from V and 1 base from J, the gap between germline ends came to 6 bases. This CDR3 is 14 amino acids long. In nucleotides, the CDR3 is TGTGCCAGCAGCCAAGAGGGATCCTACAATGAGCAGTTCTTC. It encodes CASSQEGSYNEQFF.

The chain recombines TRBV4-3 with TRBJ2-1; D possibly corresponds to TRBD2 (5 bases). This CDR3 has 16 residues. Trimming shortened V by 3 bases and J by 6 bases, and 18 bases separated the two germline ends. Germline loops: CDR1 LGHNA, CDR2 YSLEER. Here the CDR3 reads CASSQIAAVGSNEQFF. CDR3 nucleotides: TGCGCCAGCAGCCAGATAGCAGCGGTCGGCTCCAATGAGCAGTTCTTC.

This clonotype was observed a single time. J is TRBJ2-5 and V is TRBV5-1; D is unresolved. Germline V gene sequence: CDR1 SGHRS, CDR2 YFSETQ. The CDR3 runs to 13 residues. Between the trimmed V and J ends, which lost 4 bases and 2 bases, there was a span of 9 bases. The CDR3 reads CASSMPGQETQYF. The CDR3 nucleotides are TGCGCCAGCAGCATGCCCGGGCAAGAGACCCAGTACTTC.

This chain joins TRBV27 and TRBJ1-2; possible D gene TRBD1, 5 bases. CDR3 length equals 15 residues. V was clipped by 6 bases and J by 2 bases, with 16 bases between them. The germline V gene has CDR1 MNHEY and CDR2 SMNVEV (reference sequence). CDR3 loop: CASSNPSGRNYGYTF. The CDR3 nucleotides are TGTGCCAGCAGCAACCCATCAGGGCGGAACTATGGCTACACCTTC.

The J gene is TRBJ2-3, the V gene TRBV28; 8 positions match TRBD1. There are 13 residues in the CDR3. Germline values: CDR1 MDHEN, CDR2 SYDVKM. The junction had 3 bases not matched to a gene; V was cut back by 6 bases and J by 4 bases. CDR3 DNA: TGTGCCAGCAGAGCAGGGGGCTCAGATACGCAGTATTTT. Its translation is CASRAGGSDTQYF.

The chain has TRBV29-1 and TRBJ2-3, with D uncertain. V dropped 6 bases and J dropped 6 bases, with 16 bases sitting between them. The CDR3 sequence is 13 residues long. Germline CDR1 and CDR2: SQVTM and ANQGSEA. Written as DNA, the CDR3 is TGCAGCGTCGAACAGTCCTCCGGGGATACGCAGTATTTT. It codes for CSVEQSSGDTQYF.

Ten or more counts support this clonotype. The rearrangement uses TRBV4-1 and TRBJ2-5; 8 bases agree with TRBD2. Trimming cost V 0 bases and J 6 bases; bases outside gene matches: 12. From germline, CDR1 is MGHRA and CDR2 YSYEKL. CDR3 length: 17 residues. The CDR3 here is CASSQDLRGASLKTQYF. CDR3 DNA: TGCGCCAGCAGCCAAGATCTGCGGGGGGCGAGTTTAAAGACCCAGTACTTC.

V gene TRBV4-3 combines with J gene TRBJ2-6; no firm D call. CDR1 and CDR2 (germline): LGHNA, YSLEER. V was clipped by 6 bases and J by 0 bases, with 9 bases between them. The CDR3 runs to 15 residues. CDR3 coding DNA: TGCGCCAGCAGTCAAATCCTCTCTGGGGCCAACGTCCTGACTTTC. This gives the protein CASSQILSGANVLTF.

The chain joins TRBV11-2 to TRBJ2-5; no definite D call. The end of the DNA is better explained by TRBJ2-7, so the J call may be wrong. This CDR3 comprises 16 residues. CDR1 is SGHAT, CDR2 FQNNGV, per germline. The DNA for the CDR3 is TGTGCCAGCAGCTTTGGGTCATTCTCCGGTGGGGACGAGCAGTACTTC. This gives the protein CASSFGSFSGGDEQYF.

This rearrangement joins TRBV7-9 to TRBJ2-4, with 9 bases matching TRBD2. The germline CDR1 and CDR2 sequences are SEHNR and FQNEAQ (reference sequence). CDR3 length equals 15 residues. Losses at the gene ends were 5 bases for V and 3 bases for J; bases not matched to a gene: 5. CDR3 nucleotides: TGTGCCAGCAGCCGCGGGGGGGAGGTCAAAAACATTCAGTACTTC. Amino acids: CASSRGGEVKNIQYF.

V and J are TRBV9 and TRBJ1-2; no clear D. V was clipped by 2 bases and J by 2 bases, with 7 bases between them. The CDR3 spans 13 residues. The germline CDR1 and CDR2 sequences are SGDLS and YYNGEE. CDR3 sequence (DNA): TGTGCCAGCAGCGTCGTTGCGAACTATGGCTACACCTTC. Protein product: CASSVVANYGYTF.

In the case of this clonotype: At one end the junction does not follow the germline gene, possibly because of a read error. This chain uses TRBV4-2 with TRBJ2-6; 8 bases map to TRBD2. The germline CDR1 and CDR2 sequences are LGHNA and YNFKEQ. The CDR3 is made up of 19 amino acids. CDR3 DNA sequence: TGTGCCAGCAACCAACCTCCGGGACTAGTGGGATCTGGGGCCAACGTCCTGACTTTC. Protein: CASNQPPGLVGSGANVLTF.

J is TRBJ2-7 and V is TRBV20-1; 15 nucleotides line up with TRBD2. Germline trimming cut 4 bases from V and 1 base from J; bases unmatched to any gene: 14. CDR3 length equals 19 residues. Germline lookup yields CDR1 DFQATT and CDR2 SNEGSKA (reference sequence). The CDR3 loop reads CSATGPGTSGRSLSYEQYF. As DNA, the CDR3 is TGCAGTGCTACCGGGCCCGGGACTAGCGGGAGGAGTTTGTCCTACGAGCAGTACTTC.

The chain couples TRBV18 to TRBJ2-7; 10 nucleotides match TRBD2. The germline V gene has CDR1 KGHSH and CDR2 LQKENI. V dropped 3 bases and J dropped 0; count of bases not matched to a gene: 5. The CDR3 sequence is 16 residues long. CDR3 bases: TGTGCCAGCTCACCTTATACTAGCGGGATCTCCTACGAGCAGTACTTC. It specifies CASSPYTSGISYEQYF.

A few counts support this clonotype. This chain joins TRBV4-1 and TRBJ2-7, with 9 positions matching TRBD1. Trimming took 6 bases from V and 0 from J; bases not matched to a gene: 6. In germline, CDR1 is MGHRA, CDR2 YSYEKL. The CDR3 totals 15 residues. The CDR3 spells CASSMGQGSSYEQYF. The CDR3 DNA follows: TGCGCCAGCAGTATGGGACAGGGAAGCTCCTACGAGCAGTACTTC.

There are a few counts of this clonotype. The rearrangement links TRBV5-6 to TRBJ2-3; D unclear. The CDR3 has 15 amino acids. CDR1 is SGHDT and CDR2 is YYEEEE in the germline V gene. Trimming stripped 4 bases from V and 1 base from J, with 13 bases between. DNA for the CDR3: TGTGCCAGCAGCCGGAGATGGGGTCGCACAGATACGCAGTATTTT. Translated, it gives CASSRRWGRTDTQYF.

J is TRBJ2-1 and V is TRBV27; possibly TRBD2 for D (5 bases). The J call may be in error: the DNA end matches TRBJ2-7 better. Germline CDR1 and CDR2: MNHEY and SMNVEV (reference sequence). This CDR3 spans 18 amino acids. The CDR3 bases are TGTGCCAGCAGTTTAAATCCCGGCGAGGGCTTCTCCTACAATGAGCAGTACTTC. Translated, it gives CASSLNPGEGFSYNEQYF.

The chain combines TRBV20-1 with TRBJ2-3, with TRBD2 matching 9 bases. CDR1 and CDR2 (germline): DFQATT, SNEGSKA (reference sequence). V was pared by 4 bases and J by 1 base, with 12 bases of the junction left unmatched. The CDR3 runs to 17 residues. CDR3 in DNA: TGCAGTGCTACCGGGGGACTAGCCGCCTCTGGCACAGATACGCAGTATTTT. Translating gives CSATGGLAASGTDTQYF.

The CDR3 region is CASSQVQGPYEQYF. In nucleotides, the CDR3 is TGCGCCAGCAGCCAAGTTCAGGGTCCCTACGAGCAGTACTTC. The chain employs TRBV4-3 and TRBJ2-5, with a tentative D call TRBD1 (5 bases). TRBJ2-7 explains the end of the DNA better; the J call may be wrong. Germline CDR1 and CDR2: LGHNA and YSLEER. CDR3 length: 14 amino acids.

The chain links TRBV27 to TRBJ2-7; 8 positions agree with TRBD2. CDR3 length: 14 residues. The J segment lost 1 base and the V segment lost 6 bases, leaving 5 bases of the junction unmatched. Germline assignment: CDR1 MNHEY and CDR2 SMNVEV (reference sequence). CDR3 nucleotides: TGTGCCAGCAGATTCGGGACTAGTTCCTACGAGCAGTACTTC. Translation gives CASRFGTSSYEQYF.